The clone carrying this T cell receptor beta chain was recorded a few times. As yet, its antigen is unknown. The ends were cut back, 2 bases at V and 8 bases at J, with 12 bases in the middle. CDR1 is MNHNY and CDR2 is SVGAGI in the germline V gene (reference sequence). The CDR3 extends over 13 amino acids. This sample was included in a study of cytomegalovirus exposure and HLA in healthy donors. Across the study: The 110 or so validation repertoires used a platform that matched the one used for the approximately 610 first-cohort repertoires, as a later analysis reported. Study-wide findings and caveats: Associated with cytomegalovirus, according to the listing, were some 150 TCR beta chains. The CMV antigen specificity of a few CMV-associated chains was confirmed through in vitro analysis.

Repertoires were generated with immunoSEQ multiplex PCR, while TCRdb's copy carries only in-frame clones and drops some. The top ten hold around 6% of the sample, which has over 120,000 clones, about 87% seen once. Material: PBMCs. The sequence was collected from a woman aged 25 to 39 in good health and CMV-seropositive. The chain carries TRBV6-6 and TRBJ1-2, with a weak D call TRBD1 (6 bases). CDR3 DNA: TGTGCCAGCAGTTACAGTACAGGGAAAGGCTACACCTTC. It codes for CASSYSTGKGYTF.